This T cell receptor (beta chain) is drawn from a study of Tregs in tolerant kidney transplant recipients (dated by TCRdb to the late 2010s). Study-level background: Additional Treg samples were obtained by sorting recipient CD4+CD25+CD127- cells from an approximately three-day mixed lymphocyte reaction with belatacept, in some cases after a subsequent approximately five-day donor restimulation. During sorting of primary belatacept mixed lymphocyte reaction cultures, recipient cells were distinguished from donor cells with antibodies. Before combined kidney and bone marrow transplantation, this study identified donor-specific regulatory T cells using TCRbeta sequencing and then followed those same cells after transplant. In 3 healthy controls, several methods of expanding Tregs specific for an allogeneic donor were compared by TCRbeta repertoire sequencing. Summary of the overall study and its limitations: The most biologically relevant and donor-specific TCRbeta repertoire appeared to be identified by expanding Tregs with activated donor B cells. Biological reproducibility was not directly addressed, though technical replication error appeared minimal. The study was limited by small patient numbers, and the findings need validation in larger populations and under other immunosuppression protocols.

As for this clone: Its target antigen remains unknown. There are no base qualities to consult, and no much larger clone falls within one base.

For TCRbeta CDR3 sequencing, genomic DNA from the sorted cells was extracted using the QIAGEN DNeasy Blood and Tissue Kit. High-throughput TCRbeta CDR3 sequencing, including PCR amplification with bias correction and internal controls, was performed commercially through immunoSEQ. As for the authors' bioinformatics: Unique productive TCRbeta sequences were defined by CDR3 nucleotide sequence where primers matched, and otherwise by CDR3 amino acid sequence together with Vbeta and Jbeta genes. Sequences were defined as donor-reactive when expanded at least 5-fold in CFSE-low cells versus unstimulated cells and present at a frequency of at least 0.01% in CFSE-low cells. Repertoire divergence was quantified by Jensen-Shannon divergence calculated from the top 100 TCRbeta sequences ranked by frequency. For samples with multiple sequencing runs, sorting error was corrected separately for each run before the runs were pooled. The table was pulled from immuneACCESS by TCRdb, which kept in-frame rearrangements only. Such tables lose some clones; where checked, under half of the loss comes from unresolved V genes, and the rest has no known cause. That table supplies the V and J calls and clone size; D and trimming were determined from the DNA. Present in this sample are about 44,000 clones, just under 97% of which were seen just once. The top ten clones comprise 0.37% of the sample.

V ends up 1 base short and J 6 bases short, with an unmatched junction base count of 12. As encoded in the germline V gene, CDR1 is KGHSH while CDR2 is LQKENI. CDR3 length: 19 amino acids, cysteine to phenylalanine. The retained sequence is limited to the CDR3, 57 bases, with the frame set at the first base. Blood from healthy controls was obtained either as purchased buffy coats or from healthy volunteers. Healthy control blood was processed to PBMCs with a Ficoll density gradient and then cryopreserved, whereas patient PBMCs were collected both before and after transplant. The sequencing sample was made of Tregs from blood cultured with allogeneic cells. This sequence was found in a human donor in good health. Here the chain combines TRBV18 and TRBJ2-3, and TRBD2 matches 14 of the central bases. The CDR3 here reads CASSPLRGTSGGQADTQYF. The bases are TGTGCCAGCTCACCACTAAGGGGGACTAGCGGGGGCCAAGCGGATACGCAGTATTTT.